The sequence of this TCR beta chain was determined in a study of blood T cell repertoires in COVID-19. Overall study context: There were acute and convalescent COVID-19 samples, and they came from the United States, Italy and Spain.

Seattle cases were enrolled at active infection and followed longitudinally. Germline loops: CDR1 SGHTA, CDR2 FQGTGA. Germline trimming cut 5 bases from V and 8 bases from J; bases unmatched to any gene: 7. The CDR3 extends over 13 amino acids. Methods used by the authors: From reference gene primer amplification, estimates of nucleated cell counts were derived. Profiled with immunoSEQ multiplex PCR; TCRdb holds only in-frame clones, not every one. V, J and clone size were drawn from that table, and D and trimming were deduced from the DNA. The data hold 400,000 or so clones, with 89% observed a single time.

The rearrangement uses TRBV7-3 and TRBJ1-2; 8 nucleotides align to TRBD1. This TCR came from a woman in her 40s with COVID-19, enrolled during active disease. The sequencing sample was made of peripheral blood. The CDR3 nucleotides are TGTGCCAGCAGCCAGGACAGGGTACAGGGCTACACCTTC. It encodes CASSQDRVQGYTF.